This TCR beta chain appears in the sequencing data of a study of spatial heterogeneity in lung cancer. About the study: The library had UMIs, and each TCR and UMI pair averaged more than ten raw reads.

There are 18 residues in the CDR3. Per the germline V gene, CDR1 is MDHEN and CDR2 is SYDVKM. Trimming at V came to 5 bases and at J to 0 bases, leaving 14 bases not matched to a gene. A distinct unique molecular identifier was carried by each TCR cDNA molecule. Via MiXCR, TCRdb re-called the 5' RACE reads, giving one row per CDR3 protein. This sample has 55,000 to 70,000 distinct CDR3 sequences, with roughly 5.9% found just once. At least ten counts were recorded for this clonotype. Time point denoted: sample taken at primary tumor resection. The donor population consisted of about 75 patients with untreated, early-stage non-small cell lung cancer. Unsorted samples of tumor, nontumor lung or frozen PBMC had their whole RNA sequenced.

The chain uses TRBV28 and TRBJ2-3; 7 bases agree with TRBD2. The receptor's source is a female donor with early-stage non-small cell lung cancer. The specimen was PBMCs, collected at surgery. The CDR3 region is CASSRPSGAGSSTDTQYF. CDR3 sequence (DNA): TGTGCCAGCAGTCGCCCTAGTGGAGCGGGGTCGAGCACAGATACGCAGTATTTT.